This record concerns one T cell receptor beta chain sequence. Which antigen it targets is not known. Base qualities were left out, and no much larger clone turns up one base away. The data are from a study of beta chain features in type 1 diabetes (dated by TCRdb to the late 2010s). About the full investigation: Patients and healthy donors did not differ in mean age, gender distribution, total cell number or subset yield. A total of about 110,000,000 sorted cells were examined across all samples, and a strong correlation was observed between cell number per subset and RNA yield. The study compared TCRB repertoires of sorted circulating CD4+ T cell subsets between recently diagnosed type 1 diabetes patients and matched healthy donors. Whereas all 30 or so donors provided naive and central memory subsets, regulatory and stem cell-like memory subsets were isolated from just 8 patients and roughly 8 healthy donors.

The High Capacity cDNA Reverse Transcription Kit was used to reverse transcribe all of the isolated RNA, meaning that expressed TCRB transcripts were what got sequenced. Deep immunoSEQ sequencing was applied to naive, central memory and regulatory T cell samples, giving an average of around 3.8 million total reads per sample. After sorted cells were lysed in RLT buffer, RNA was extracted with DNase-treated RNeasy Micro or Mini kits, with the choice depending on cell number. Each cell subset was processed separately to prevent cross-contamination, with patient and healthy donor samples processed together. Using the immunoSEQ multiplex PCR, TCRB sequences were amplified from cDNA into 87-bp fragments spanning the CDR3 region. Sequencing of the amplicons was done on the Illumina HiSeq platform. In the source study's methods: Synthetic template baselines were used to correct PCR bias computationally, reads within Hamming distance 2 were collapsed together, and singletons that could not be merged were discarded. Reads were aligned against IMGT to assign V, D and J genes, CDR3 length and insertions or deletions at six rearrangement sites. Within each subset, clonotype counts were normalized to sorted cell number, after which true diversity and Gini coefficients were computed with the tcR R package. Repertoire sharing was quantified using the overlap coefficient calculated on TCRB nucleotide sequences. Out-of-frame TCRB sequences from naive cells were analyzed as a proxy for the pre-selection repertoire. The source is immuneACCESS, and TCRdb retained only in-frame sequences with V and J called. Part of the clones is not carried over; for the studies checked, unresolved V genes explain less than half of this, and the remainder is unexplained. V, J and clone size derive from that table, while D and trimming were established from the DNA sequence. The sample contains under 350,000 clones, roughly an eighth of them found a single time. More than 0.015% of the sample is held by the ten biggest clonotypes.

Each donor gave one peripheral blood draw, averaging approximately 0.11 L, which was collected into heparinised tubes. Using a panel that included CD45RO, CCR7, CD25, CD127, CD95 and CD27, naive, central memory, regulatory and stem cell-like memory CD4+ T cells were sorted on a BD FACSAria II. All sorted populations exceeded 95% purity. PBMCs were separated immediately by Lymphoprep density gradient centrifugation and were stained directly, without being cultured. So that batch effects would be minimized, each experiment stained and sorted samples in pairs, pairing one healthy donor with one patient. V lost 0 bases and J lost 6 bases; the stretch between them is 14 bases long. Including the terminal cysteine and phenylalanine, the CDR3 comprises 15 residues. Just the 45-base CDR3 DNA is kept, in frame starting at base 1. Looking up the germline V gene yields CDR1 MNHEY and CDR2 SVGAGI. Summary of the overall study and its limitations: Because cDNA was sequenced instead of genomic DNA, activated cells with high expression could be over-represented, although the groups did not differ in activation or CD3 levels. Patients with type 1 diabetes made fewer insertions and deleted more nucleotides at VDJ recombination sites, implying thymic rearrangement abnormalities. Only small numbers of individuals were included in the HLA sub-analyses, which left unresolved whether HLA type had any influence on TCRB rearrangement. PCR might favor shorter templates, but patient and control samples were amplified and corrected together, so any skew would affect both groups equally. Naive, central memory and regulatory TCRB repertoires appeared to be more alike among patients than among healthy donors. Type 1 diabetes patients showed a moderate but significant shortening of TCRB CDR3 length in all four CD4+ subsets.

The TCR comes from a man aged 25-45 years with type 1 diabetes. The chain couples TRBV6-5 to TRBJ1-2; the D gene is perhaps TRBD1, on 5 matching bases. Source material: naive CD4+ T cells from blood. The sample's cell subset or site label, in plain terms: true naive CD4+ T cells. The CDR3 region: CASSYSINGGDGYTF. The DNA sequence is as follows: TGTGCCAGCAGTTACTCGATCAATGGGGGGGATGGCTACACCTTC.